The clone carrying this T cell receptor beta chain was picked up one time. Its antigen is still unknown. Profiled with immunoSEQ multiplex PCR; TCRdb holds only in-frame clones, not every one. The sample records approximately 65,000 clones, under 95% being singletons. Regarding time point: cycle 4 day 1 (C4D1), after six to seven weeks of nivolumab. Each patient relapsed following autologous stem cell transplantation, and prior brentuximab vedotin exposure differed. The study recorded best responses of complete response, partial response or progressive disease. Looked up from germline, CDR1 is ENHRY and CDR2 is SYGVKD. This CDR3 is built from 12 residues. Trimming pared 3 bases from V and 6 bases from J, leaving 6 bases between. The sample comes from a study of PD-1 blockade in classical Hodgkin lymphoma. Study results and limitations: Exclusion removed patients who began nivolumab under 1 year after ASCT. With respect to the repertoire differences, their causes, possibly disease activity or prior therapy, remain undefined.

This material consisted of peripheral blood mononuclear cells (PBMCs), taken before the fourth cycle of nivolumab. The sequence was obtained from a human donor with classical Hodgkin lymphoma. V and J are TRBV10-3 and TRBJ1-5; D is undetermined. The CDR3 coding sequence is TGTGCCATCAGTGATACGGGTCAGCCCCAGCATTTT. Amino acid sequence: CAISDTGQPQHF.